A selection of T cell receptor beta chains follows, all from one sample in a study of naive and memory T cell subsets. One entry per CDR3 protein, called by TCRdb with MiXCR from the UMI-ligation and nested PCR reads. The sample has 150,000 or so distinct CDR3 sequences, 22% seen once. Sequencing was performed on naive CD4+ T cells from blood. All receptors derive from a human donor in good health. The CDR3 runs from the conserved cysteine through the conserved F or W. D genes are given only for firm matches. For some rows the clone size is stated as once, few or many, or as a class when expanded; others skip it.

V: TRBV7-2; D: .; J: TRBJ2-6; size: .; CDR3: CASSLAGTANSGANVLTF; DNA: TGTGCCAGCAGCTTAGCCGGGACGGCTAACTCTGGGGCCAACGTCCTGACTTTC
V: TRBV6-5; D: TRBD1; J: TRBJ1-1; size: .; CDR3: CATKQTGRGTEAFF; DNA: TGTGCCACGAAACAGACAGGGCGGGGAACTGAAGCTTTCTTT
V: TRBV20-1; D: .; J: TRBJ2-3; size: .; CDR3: CSARKATDTQYF; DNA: TGCAGTGCTAGAAAGGCCACAGATACGCAGTATTTT
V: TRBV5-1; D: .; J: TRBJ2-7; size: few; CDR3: CASSLVSGQQYF; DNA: TGCGCCAGCAGCTTGGTGTCCGGACAACAGTACTTC
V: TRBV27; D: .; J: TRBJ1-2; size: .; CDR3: CASRERGSYGYTF; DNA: TGTGCCAGCAGAGAACGAGGCTCCTATGGCTACACCTTC
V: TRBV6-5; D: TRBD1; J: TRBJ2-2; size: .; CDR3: CASSYVAGGIAGELFF; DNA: TGTGCCAGCAGTTACGTCGCAGGGGGCATCGCCGGGGAGCTGTTTTTT
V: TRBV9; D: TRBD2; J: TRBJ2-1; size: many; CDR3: CASSVESGLAGGSSYNEQFF; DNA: TGTGCCAGCAGCGTAGAGTCAGGACTAGCGGGTGGAAGCTCCTACAATGAGCAGTTCTTC
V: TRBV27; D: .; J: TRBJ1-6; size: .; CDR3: CASSSGAILGSLHF; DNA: TGTGCCAGCAGTTCAGGGGCTATCCTCGGGTCCCTCCACTTT
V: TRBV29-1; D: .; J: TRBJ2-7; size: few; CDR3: CSVSGRYTYEQYF; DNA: TGCAGCGTTAGCGGACGATACACCTACGAGCAGTACTTC
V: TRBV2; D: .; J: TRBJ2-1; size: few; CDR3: CASSGASFRPNEQFF; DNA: TGTGCCAGCTCTGGGGCTAGCTTTCGCCCCAATGAGCAGTTCTTC
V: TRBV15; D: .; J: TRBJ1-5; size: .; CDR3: CATSTDFGNQPQHF; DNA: TGTGCCACCAGCACCGATTTTGGCAATCAGCCCCAGCATTTT
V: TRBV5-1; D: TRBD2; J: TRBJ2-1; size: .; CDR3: CASSRTSGSSYNEQFF; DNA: TGCGCCAGCAGCCGGACTAGCGGGAGTTCCTACAATGAGCAGTTCTTC
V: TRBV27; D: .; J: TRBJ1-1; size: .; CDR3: CASSFRQWTEAFF; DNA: TGTGCCAGCAGTTTCCGACAATGGACTGAAGCTTTCTTT
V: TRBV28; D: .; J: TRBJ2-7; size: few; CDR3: CASRGQGGYEQYF; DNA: TGTGCCAGCAGAGGGCAGGGAGGCTACGAGCAGTACTTC
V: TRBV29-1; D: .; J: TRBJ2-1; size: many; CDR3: CSVGETSSAEQFF; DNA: TGCAGCGTTGGGGAAACTAGTAGTGCTGAGCAGTTCTTC
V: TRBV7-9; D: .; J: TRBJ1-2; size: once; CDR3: CASSLSGASGYTF; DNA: TGTGCCAGCAGCTTAAGCGGAGCATCTGGCTACACCTTC